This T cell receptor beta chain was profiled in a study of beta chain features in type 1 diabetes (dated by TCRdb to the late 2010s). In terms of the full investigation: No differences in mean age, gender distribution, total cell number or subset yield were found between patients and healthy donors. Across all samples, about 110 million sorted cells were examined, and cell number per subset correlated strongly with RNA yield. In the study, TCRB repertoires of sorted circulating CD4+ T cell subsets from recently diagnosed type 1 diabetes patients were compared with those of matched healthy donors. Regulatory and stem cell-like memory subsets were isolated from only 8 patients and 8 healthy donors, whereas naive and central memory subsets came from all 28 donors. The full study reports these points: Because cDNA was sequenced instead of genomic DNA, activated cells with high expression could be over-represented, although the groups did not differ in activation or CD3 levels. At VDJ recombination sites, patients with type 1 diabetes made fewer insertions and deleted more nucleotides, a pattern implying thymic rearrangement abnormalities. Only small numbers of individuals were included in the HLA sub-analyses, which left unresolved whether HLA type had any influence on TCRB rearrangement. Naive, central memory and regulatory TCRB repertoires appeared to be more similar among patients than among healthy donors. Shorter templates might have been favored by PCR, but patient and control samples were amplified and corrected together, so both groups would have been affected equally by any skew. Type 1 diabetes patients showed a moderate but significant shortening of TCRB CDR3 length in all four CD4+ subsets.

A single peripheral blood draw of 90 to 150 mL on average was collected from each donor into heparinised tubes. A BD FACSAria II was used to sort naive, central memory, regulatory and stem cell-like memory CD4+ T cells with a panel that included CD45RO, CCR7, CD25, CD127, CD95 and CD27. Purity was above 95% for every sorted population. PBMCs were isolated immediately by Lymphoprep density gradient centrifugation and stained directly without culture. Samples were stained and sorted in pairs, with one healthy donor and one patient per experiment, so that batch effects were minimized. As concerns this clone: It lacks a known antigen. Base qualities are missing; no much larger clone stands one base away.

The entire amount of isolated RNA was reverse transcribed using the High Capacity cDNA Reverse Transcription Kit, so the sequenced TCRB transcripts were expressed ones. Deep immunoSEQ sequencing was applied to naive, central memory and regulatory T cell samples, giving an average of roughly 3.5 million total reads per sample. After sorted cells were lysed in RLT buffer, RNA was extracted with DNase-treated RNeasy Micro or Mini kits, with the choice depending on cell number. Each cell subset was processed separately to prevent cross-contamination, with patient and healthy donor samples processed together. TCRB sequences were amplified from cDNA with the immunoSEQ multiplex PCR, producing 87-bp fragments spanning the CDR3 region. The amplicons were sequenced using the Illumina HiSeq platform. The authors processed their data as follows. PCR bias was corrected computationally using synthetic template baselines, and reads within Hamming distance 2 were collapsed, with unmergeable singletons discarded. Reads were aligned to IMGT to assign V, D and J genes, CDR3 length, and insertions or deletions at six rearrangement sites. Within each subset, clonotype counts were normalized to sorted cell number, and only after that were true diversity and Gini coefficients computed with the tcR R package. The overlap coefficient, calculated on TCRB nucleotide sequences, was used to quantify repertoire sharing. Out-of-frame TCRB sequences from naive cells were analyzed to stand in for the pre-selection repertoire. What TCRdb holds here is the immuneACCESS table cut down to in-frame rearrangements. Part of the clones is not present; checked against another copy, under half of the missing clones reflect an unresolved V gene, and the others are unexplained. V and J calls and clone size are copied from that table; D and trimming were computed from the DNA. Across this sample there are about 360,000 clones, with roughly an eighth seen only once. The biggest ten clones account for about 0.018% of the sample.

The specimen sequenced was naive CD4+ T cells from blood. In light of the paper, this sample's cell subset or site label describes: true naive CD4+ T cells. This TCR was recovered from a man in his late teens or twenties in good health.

The CDR3 protein: CASSLDLRSTDTQYF. The nucleotide sequence is TGTGCCAGCAGCTTGGACTTGCGGAGCACAGATACGCAGTATTTT. The chain is made from TRBV7-6 and TRBJ2-3; TRBD2 is a possible D gene, resting on 5 matching bases. Based on the germline V gene, the CDR1 and CDR2 sequences are SGHVS and FNYEAQ. The germline ends are 10 bases apart after V is trimmed by 3 bases and J by 0 bases. The CDR3 spans 15 residues, from the cysteine through the phenylalanine. Kept here is only the CDR3 DNA, which spans 45 bases and is read in frame from base 1.